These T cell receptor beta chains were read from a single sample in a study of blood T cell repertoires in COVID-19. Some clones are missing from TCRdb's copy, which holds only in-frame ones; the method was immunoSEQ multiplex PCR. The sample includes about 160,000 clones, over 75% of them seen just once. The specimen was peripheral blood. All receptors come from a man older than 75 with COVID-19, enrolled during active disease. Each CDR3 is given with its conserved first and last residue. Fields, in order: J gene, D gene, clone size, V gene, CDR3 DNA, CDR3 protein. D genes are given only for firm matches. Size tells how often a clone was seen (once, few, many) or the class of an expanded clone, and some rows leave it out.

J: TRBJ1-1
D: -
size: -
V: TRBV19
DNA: TGTGCCAGTAGTCAGCAGGGATTTGAAGCTTTCTTT
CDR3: CASSQQGFEAFF

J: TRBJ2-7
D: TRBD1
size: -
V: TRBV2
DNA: TGTGCCAGCCGGACAGGGTTCGAGCAGTACTTC
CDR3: CASRTGFEQYF

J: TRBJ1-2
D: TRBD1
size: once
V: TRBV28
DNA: TGTGCCAGCAGTCTGACAGGGGCTAGCTACACCTTC
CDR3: CASSLTGASYTF

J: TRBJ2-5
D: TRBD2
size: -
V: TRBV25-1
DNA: TGTGCCAGCAGTGAATACCGGACTAGCGGGGAGACCCAGTACTTC
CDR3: CASSEYRTSGETQYF

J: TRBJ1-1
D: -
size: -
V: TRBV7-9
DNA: TGTGCCAGCAGTCAAAACAAGAACACTGAAGCTTTCTTT
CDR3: CASSQNKNTEAFF

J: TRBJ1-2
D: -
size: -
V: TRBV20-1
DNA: TGCAGTGCTAGTCGGGGGGTCTATGGCTACACCTTC
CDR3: CSASRGVYGYTF

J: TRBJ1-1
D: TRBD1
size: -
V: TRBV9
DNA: TGTGCCAGCAGCGCGGACAGGGGGCTCACTGAAGCTTTCTTT
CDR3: CASSADRGLTEAFF

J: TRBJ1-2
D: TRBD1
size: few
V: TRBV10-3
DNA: TGTGCCATCAGTGAGTCCCAGGGGGCAGGTGGCTACACCTTC
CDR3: CAISESQGAGGYTF

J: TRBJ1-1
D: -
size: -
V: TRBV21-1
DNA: TGTGCCAGCAGCATAAAGGACATAGACGCTTTCTTT
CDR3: CASSIKDIDAFF

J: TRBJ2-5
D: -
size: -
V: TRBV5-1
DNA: TGCGCCAGCAGCTTGGTGACAGGACAAGAGACCCAGTACTTC
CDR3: CASSLVTGQETQYF

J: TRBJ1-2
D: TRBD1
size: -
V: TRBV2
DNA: TGTGCCAGCAGTGAAAGACAGGGGGTGCCAGCTAACTATGGCTACACCTTC
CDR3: CASSERQGVPANYGYTF

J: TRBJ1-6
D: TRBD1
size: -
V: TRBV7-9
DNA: TGTGCCAGCAAATGGACAGGGGATAATTCACCCCTCCACTTT
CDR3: CASKWTGDNSPLHF

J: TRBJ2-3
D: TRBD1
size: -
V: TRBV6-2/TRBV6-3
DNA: TGTGCCAGCAGCTTAGGGACAGGGGCTGGGGAGACGCAGTATTTT
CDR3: CASSLGTGAGETQYF

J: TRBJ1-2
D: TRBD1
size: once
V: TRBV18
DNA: TGTGCCAGCTCACCACGATTGCAGGGGGGACACTATGGCTACACCTTC
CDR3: CASSPRLQGGHYGYTF

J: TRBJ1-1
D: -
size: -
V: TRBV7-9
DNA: TGTGCCAGCAGCTACAGGGAAATCGGCACTGAAGCTTTCTTT
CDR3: CASSYREIGTEAFF

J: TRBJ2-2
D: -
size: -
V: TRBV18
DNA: TGTGCCAGCTCACCAGGCGACGGAAGAGGGAACACCGGGGAGCTGTTTTTT
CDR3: CASSPGDGRGNTGELFF

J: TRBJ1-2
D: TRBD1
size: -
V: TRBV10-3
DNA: TGTGCCATCAGTGAGGGAGGGGGCGGCTATGGCTACACCTTC
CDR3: CAISEGGGGYGYTF